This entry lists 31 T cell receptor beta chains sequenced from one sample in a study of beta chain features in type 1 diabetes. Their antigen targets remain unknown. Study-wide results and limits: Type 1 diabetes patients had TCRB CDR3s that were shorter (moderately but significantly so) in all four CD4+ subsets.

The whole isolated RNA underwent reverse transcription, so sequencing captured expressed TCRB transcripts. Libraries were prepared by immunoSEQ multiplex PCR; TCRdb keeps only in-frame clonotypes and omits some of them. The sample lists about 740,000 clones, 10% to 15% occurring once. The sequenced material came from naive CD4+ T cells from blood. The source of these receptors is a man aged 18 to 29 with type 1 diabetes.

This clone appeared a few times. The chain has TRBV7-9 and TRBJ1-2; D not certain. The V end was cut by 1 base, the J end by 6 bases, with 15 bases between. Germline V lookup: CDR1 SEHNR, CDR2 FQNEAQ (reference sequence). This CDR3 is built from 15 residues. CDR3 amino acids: CASSLEGRLSDGYTF. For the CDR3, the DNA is TGTGCCAGCAGCTTAGAGGGCCGACTTTCCGATGGCTACACCTTC.

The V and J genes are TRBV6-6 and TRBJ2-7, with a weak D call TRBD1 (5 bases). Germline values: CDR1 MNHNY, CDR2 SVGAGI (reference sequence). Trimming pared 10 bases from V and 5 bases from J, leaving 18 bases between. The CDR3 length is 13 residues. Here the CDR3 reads CATTRQTQHEQYF. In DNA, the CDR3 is TGTGCCACCACACGACAGACCCAGCACGAGCAGTACTTC.

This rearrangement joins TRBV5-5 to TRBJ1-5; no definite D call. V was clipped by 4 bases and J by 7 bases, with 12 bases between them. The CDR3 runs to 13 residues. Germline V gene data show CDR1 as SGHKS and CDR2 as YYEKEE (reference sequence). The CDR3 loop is CASSPSLAQPQHF. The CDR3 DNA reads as TGTGCCAGCAGCCCCTCCCTGGCGCAGCCCCAGCATTTT. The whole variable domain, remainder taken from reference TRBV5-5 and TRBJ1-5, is DAGVTQSPTHLIKTRGQQVTLRCSPISGHKSVSWYQQVLGQGPQFIFQYYEKEERGRGNFPDRFSARQFPNYSSELNVNALLLGDSALYLCASSPSLAQPQHFGDGTRLSIL.

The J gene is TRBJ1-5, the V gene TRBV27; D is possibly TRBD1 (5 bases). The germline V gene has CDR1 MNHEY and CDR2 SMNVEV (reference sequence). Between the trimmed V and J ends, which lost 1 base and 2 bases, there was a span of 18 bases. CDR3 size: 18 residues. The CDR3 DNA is TGTGCCAGCAGTTTATTTTTACCAGGCAGGGACGGCAATCAGCCCCAGCATTTT. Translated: CASSLFLPGRDGNQPQHF.

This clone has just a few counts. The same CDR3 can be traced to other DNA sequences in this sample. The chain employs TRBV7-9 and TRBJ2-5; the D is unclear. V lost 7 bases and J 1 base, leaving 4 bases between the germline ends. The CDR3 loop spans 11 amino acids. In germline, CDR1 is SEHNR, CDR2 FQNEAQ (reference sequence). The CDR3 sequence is CASTPQETQYF. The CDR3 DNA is TGTGCCAGCACCCCCCAAGAGACCCAGTACTTC.

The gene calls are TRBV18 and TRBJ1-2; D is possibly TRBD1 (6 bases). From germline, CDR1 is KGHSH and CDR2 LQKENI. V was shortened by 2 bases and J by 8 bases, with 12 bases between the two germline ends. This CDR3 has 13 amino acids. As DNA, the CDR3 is TGTGCCAGCTCACCAACAGGGAACGGGGGCTACACCTTC. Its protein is CASSPTGNGGYTF.

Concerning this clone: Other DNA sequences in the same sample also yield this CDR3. CDR3: CASSGDGYGYTF. The CDR3 DNA follows: TGTGCCAGCAGTGGGGATGGCTATGGCTACACCTTC. The chain uses TRBV2 and TRBJ1-2; D is uncertain. Germline CDR1 and CDR2: SNHLY and FYNNEI. V was shortened by 4 bases and J by 4 bases, with 7 bases between the two germline ends. The CDR3 is 12 residues long.

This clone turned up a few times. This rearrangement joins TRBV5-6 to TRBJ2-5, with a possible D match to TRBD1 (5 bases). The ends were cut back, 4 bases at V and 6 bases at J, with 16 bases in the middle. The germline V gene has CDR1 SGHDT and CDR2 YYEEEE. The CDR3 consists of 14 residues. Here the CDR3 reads CASSLDSREKTQYF. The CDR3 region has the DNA TGTGCCAGCAGCCTTGACAGCCGAGAGAAGACCCAGTACTTC. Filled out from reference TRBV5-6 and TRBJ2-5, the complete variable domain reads DAGVTQSPTHLIKTRGQQVTLRCSPKSGHDTVSWYQQALGQGPQFIFQYYEEEERQRGNFPDRFSGHQFPNYSSELNVNALLLGDSALYLCASSLDSREKTQYFGPGTRLLVL.

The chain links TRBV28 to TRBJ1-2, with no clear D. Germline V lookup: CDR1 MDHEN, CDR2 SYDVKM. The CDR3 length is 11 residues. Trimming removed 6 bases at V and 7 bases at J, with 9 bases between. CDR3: CASSKLSGYTF. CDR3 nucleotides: TGTGCCAGCAGCAAACTAAGTGGCTACACCTTC.

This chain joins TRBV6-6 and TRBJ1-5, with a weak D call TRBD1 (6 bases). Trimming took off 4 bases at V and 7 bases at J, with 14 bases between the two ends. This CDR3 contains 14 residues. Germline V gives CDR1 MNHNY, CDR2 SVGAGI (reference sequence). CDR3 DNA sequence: TGTGCCAGCAGTTCCGCAGGGGAATACCAGCCCCAGCATTTT. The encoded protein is CASSSAGEYQPQHF.

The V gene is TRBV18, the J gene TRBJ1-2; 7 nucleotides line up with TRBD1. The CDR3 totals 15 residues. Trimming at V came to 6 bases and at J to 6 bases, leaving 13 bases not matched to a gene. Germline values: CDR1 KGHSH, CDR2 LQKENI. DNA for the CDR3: TGTGCCAGCTCGCAAGATGGGGGGACAGCAAATGGCTACACCTTC. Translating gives CASSQDGGTANGYTF.

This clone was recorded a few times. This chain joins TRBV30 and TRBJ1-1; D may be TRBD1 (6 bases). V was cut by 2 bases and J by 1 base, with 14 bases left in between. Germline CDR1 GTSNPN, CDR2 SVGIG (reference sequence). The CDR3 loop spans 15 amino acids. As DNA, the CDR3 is TGTGCCTGGAGTCAAACAGGGACCCAGAACACTGAAGCTTTCTTT. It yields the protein CAWSQTGTQNTEAFF.

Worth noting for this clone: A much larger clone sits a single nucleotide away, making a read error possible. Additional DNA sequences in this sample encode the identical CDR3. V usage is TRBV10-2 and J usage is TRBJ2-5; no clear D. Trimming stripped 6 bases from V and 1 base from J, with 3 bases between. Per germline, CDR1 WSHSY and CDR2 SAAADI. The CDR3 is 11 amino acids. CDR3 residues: CASSPQETQYF. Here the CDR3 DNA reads TGCGCCAGCAGCCCCCAAGAGACCCAGTACTTC.

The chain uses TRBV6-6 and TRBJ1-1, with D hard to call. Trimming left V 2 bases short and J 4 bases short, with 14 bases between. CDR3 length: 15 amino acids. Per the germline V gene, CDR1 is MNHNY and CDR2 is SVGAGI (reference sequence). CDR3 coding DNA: TGTGCCAGCAGTTACGGTCTGGGGTCGGGCACTGAAGCTTTCTTT. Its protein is CASSYGLGSGTEAFF.

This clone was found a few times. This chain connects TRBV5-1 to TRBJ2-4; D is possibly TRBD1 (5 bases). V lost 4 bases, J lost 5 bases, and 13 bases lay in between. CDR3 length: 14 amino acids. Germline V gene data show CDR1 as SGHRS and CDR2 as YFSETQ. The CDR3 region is CASSPRVSENIQYF. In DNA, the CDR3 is TGCGCCAGCAGCCCCAGGGTTTCGGAAAACATTCAGTACTTC.

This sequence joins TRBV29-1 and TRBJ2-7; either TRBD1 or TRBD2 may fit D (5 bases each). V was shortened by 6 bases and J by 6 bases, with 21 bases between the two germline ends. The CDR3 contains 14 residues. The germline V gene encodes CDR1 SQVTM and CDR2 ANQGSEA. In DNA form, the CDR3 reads TGCAGCGTGCCCCGTGGGACGGTTACTAGCGAGCAGTACTTC. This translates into CSVPRGTVTSEQYF.

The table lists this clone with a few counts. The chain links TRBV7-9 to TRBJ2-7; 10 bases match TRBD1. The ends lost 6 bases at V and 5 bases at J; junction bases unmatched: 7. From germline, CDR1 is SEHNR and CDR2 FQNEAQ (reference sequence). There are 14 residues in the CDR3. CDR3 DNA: TGTGCCAGCAGTTCGGACAGGGGGGGCGACGAGCAGTACTTC. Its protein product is CASSSDRGGDEQYF.

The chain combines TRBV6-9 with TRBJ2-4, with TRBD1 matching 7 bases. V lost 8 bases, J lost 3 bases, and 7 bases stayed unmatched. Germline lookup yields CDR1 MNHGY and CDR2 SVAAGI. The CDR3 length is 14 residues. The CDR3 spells CASRCAGGKNIQYF. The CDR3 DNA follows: TGTGCCAGCCGATGCGCAGGGGGCAAAAACATTCAGTACTTC.

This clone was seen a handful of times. CDR3 sequence reads: CASRSAGQGNGYTF. The CDR3, as DNA: TGTGCCAGCAGGTCCGCGGGACAGGGCAATGGCTACACCTTC. The V and J genes are TRBV7-2 and TRBJ1-2, with TRBD1 identical over 9 bases. The V segment lost 6 bases and the J segment 6 bases; nucleotides outside the gene matches: 8. The CDR3 has 14 amino acids. The germline V gene has CDR1 SGHTA and CDR2 FQGNSA.

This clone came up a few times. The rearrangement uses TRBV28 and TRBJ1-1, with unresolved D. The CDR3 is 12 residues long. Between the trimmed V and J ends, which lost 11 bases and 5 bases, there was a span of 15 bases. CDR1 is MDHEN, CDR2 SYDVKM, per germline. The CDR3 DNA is TGTGCCGGCGTCGGGAGGCAGACTGAAGCTTTCTTT. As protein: CAGVGRQTEAFF.

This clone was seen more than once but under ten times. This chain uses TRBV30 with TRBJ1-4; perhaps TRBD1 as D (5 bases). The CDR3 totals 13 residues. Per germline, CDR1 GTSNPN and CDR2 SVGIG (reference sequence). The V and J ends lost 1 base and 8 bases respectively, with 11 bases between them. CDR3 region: CAWSEGVGEKLFF. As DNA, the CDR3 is TGTGCCTGGAGTGAAGGGGTGGGGGAAAAACTGTTTTTT.

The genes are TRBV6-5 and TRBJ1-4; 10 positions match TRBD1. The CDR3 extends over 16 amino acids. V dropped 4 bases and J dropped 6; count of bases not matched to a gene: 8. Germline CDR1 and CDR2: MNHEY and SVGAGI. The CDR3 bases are TGTGCCAGCAGTTCACCCCACGGGACAGGGGATGAAAAACTGTTTTTT. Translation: CASSSPHGTGDEKLFF.

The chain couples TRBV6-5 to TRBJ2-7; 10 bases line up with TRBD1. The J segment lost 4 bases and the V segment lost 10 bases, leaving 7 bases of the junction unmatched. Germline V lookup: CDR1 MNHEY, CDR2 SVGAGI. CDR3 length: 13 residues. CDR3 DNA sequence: TGTGCCACCCGCCGGGACAGGGGTTACGAGCAGTACTTC. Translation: CATRRDRGYEQYF.

The CDR3 loop is CASSQGLADSYNEQFF. The CDR3 region has the DNA TGTGCCAGCAGCCAAGGACTAGCGGACTCCTACAATGAGCAGTTCTTC. The chain recombines TRBV4-2 with TRBJ2-1; 9 bases align to TRBD2. From germline, CDR1 is LGHNA and CDR2 YNFKEQ. J gave up 0 bases and V 1 base, and 1 base lay outside the gene matches. The CDR3 spans 16 residues.

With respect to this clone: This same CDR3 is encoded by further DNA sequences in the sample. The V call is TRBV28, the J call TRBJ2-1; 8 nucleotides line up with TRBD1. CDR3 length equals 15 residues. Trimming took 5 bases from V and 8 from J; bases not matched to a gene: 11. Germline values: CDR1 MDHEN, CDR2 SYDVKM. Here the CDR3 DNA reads TGTGCCAGCAGTCTCGACAGGGGTTTGTTGGATGAGCAGTTCTTC. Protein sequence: CASSLDRGLLDEQFF.

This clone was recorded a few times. CDR3 DNA sequence: TGTGCCAGCAGCTTAAGGGCCGTGAACACTGAAGCTTTCTTT. Protein: CASSLRAVNTEAFF. This chain uses TRBV7-9 with TRBJ1-1; D call uncertain. Germline lookup yields CDR1 SEHNR and CDR2 FQNEAQ (reference sequence). This CDR3 comprises 14 residues. Trimming cost V 2 bases and J 0 bases, with 7 bases left between them.

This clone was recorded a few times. The chain's CDR3 is CASSDWDRGGTDTQYF. CDR3 nucleotide sequence: TGTGCCAGCAGTGACTGGGACAGGGGTGGCACAGATACGCAGTATTTT. The chain has TRBV25-1 and TRBJ2-3; 10 nucleotides line up with TRBD1. Germline V gene sequence: CDR1 MGHDK, CDR2 SYGVNS. CDR3 length equals 16 residues. The V gene end was trimmed by 3 bases and the J gene end by 1 base; junction bases not matched to a gene: 4. Full variable domain (rest looked up from reference TRBV25-1 and TRBJ2-3): EADIYQTPRYLVIGTGKKITLECSQTMGHDKMYWYQQDPGMELHLIHYSYGVNSTEKGDLSSESTVSRIRTEHFPLTLESARPSHTSQYLCASSDWDRGGTDTQYFGPGTRLTVL.

CDR3 amino acids: CASSIMGVDSGNTIYF. In DNA, the CDR3 is TGTGCCAGTAGTATAATGGGGGTCGACTCTGGAAACACCATATATTTT. This sequence joins TRBV19 and TRBJ1-3; D is perhaps TRBD1 (5 bases). Germline V CDR1 and CDR2: LNHDA, SQIVND (reference sequence). V was trimmed by 2 bases and J by 0 bases, leaving 11 bases between them. CDR3 length: 16 amino acids.

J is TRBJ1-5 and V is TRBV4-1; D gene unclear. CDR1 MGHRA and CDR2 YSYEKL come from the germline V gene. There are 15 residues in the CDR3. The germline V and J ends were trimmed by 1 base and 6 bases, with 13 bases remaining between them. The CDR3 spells CASSQGVVGSQPQHF. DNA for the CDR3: TGCGCCAGCAGCCAAGGGGTGGTTGGCAGTCAGCCCCAGCATTTT.

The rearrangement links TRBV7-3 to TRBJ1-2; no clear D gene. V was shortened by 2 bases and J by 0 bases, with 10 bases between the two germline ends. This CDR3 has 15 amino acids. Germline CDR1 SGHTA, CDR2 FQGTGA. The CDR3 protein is CASSLVGQANYGYTF. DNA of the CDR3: TGTGCCAGCAGCTTAGTAGGGCAGGCTAACTATGGCTACACCTTC.

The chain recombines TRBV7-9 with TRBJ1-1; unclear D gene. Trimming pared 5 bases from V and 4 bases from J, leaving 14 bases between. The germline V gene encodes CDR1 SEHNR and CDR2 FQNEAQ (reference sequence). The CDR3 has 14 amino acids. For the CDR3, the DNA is TGTGCCAGCAGCCTGGTTGAGTGGGCCACTGAAGCTTTCTTT. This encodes CASSLVEWATEAFF.